One sample yielded the 26 T cell receptor beta chains listed below, sequenced in a study of T cell clonality in common variable immunodeficiency. Study observations and caveats: In common variable immunodeficiency, TCR beta chains reportedly carried fewer deletions and N-nucleotide insertions.

Antigens of these TCRs are unknown. Sequencing was performed with immunoSEQ multiplex PCR; in TCRdb, only in-frame clones are kept and a portion is missing. The sample shows roughly 13,000 clones, none of them appearing just once. Sequenced: peripheral blood mononuclear cells. These receptors were taken from a human donor with common variable immunodeficiency.

Concerning this clone: The CDR3 end lies 3 residues beyond the end of the read and is filled in from the germline J gene. J is TRBJ2-7 and V is TRBV7-6; 11 bases fit TRBD2. Germline CDR1 is SGHVS and CDR2 is FNYEAQ. The CDR3 is 16 residues long. Trimming at V came to 5 bases and at J to 4 bases, leaving 10 bases not matched to a gene. The DNA read from the CDR3 is TGTGCCAGCAGCCGAGGGAAGGGACTAGCGGATTACGAG. Protein sequence: CASSRGKGLADYE. The CDR3 reads in full as CASSRGKGLADYEQYF.

Regarding this clone: One junction end does not reproduce the germline sequence, and a read error may be involved. Read data end 3 residues before the CDR3 end; the end is taken from the germline J gene. The rearrangement joins TRBV7-7 to TRBJ2-3, with 8 bases that match TRBD2. Germline V CDR1 and CDR2: SSHAT, FNYEAQ (reference sequence). The CDR3 is made up of 14 amino acids. The CDR3 loop reads CASSRREGADTQYF. CDR3 DNA, as far as it was read: TGTGCTAGCAGCCGCCGGGAGGGGGCAGATACG. Complete variable domain (other parts from reference TRBV7-7 and TRBJ2-3): GAGVSQSPRYKVTKRGQDVTLRCDPISSHATLYWYQQALGQGPEFLTYFNYEAQPDKSGLPSDRFSAERPEGSISTLTIQRTEQRDSAMYRCASSRREGADTQYFGPGTRLTVL.

Comment on this clone: The junction shows a germline mismatch at one end, possibly a read error. From the germline J gene comes the end of the CDR3, since the read stops 3 residues before it. The chain links TRBV7-7 to TRBJ2-1; 8 positions agree with TRBD1. Looked up from germline, CDR1 is SSHAT and CDR2 is FNYEAQ (reference sequence). The CDR3 has 16 residues. The sequenced CDR3 bases are TGTGCTAGCAGTCCCGGGACAGGCCCACCCTACAATGAG. This codes for CASSPGTGPPYNE. The CDR3 as a whole reads CASSPGTGPPYNEQFF.

Remarks on this clone: With the read ending 3 residues before the CDR3 end, the germline J gene is used to fill in that end. The genes are TRBV18 and TRBJ1-1; D is ambiguous. The germline gives CDR1 KGHSH, CDR2 LQKENI. This CDR3 spans 14 amino acids. V was pared by 1 base and J by 4 bases, with 10 bases between. The CDR3 is CASSPLGEVTEAFF. CDR3 bases read: TGTGCCAGCTCACCACTCGGGGAGGTCACTGAA.

Regarding this clone: The CDR3 end falls 3 residues outside the read, so it is completed with the germline J gene. V usage is TRBV7-9 and J usage is TRBJ2-7; 8 bases fit TRBD1. Germline values: CDR1 SEHNR, CDR2 FQNEAQ (reference sequence). V was pared by 6 bases and J by 4 bases, with 8 bases of the junction left unmatched. This CDR3 has 14 residues. CDR3 DNA, as far as it was read: TGTGCCAGCAGAACCTCCGGGACAGGTTACGAG. This sequence encodes CASRTSGTGYE. The entire CDR3 reads CASRTSGTGYEQYF.

This clone was seen a handful of times. The sequenced CDR3 bases are TGTGCCAGCTCACCGGGACAGGGGATGAACACTGAA. Translated: CASSPGQGMNTE. The whole CDR3 sequence is CASSPGQGMNTEAFF. The gene calls are TRBV18 and TRBJ1-1; 10 nucleotides line up with TRBD1. The read falls 3 residues short of the CDR3 end, and the missing part is taken from the germline J gene. V trimming: 3 bases; J trimming: 0 bases; junction bases outside the gene matches: 1. The CDR3 covers 15 residues. CDR1 is KGHSH and CDR2 is LQKENI in the germline V gene. Full variable domain (remainder filled in from reference TRBV18 and TRBJ1-1): NAGVMQNPRHLVRRRGQEARLRCSPMKGHSHVYWYRQLPEEGLKFMVYLQKENIIDESGMPKERFSAEFPKEGPSILRIQQVVRGDSAAYFCASSPGQGMNTEAFFGQGTRLTVV.

This clone was seen a handful of times. The CDR3 end lies 3 residues beyond the end of the read and is filled in from the germline J gene. The chain links TRBV18 to TRBJ1-2; 8 nucleotides match TRBD1. The CDR3 covers 13 residues. From germline, CDR1 is KGHSH and CDR2 LQKENI. CDR3 sequence: CASSQETGVGYTF. The DNA read from the CDR3 is TGTGCCAGCTCACAAGAGACAGGGGTCGGC. The full variable domain, rest sourced from reference TRBV18 and TRBJ1-2, is NAGVMQNPRHLVRRRGQEARLRCSPMKGHSHVYWYRQLPEEGLKFMVYLQKENIIDESGMPKERFSAEFPKEGPSILRIQQVVRGDSAAYFCASSQETGVGYTFGSGTRLTVV.

This clone was seen more than once but under ten times. The CDR3 loop is CASSHRDRGRETQYF. The CDR3 bases that were read are TGCGCCAGCAGTCACCGGGACAGGGGGCGAGAGACC. This chain uses TRBV10-2 with TRBJ2-5, with 12 nucleotides matching TRBD1. The CDR3 goes on 3 residues after the read ends, and that part is filled in from the germline J gene. The germline V gene has CDR1 WSHSY and CDR2 SAAADI. CDR3 size: 15 residues. After removal of 5 bases from V and 4 bases from J, the junction contained 5 bases not matched to a gene.

CDR3 loop: CASSDRDSYGYTF. Incomplete CDR3 DNA: TGTGCCAGTAGCGACCGGGACAGCTATGGC. The genes are TRBV19 and TRBJ1-2; TRBD1 agrees at 7 bases. The CDR3 is cut off 3 residues early in the read; its end comes from the germline J gene. Germline CDR1 LNHDA, CDR2 SQIVND (reference sequence). J was trimmed by 4 bases and V by 6 bases; bases with no gene match: 5. The CDR3 is 13 residues long.

A note on this clone: The CDR3 is cut off 3 residues early in the read; its end comes from the germline J gene. The chain uses TRBV7-2 and TRBJ1-1; D is ambiguous. The CDR3 has 13 residues. CDR1 SGHTA and CDR2 FQGNSA come from the germline V gene. V dropped 5 bases and J dropped 2 bases, with 9 bases sitting between them. The CDR3 protein is CASSPYFNTEAFF. The CDR3 DNA, read in part, is TGTGCCAGCAGCCCATACTTTAACACTGAA.

CDR3 amino acids: CASSLAPGKRGPSTDTQYF. Incomplete CDR3 DNA: TGTGCCAGTAGCCTCGCCCCGGGGAAGAGGGGGCCTAGCACAGATACG. The chain couples TRBV19 to TRBJ2-3; 7 nucleotides match TRBD1. Sequencing ends 3 residues short of the CDR3 end; the germline J gene provides the rest. Germline CDR1 is LNHDA and CDR2 is SQIVND (reference sequence). V gave up 6 bases and J gave up 0 bases; unmatched junction bases: 18. The CDR3 consists of 19 residues.

The table lists this clone with a few counts. The covered CDR3 bases are TGTGCCAGCTCACCCATCCCGACTAGCGGGGGACGCACAGATACG. Translation: CASSPIPTSGGRTDT. The full-length CDR3 reads as CASSPIPTSGGRTDTQYF. The chain joins TRBV18 to TRBJ2-3; TRBD2 matches at 12 bases. From the germline J gene comes the end of the CDR3, since the read stops 3 residues before it. This CDR3 is 18 amino acids long. Germline CDR1 and CDR2: KGHSH and LQKENI. J was trimmed by 1 base and V by 3 bases; bases with no gene match: 8.

This clone has more than one count but fewer than ten. The read ends 3 residues shy of where the CDR3 ends; the end is completed using the germline J gene. This chain connects TRBV29-1 to TRBJ1-3, with 7 bases matching TRBD1. The CDR3 runs to 14 residues. J lost 4 bases, V lost 6 bases, and 9 bases had no gene match. Germline lookup yields CDR1 SQVTM and CDR2 ANQGSEA. CDR3 sequence reads: CSVEKGASGNTIYF. The part of the CDR3 DNA that was read is TGCAGCGTCGAAAAGGGGGCTTCAGGAAACACC.

By proportion, this clone is medium-sized. The read gets to within 3 residues of the CDR3 end, and the germline J gene fills in the rest. V gene TRBV6-2 or TRBV6-3 combines with J gene TRBJ2-5; possible D gene TRBD1, 5 bases. This CDR3 is built from 11 residues. Germline lookup yields CDR1 MNHEY and CDR2 SVGEGT. The CDR3 loop is CASSSTATQYF. The CDR3 DNA, read in part, is TGTGCCAGCAGTTCGACAGCAACC.

About this clone: From the germline J gene comes the end of the CDR3, since the read stops 3 residues before it. The chain uses TRBV7-2 and TRBJ1-1; TRBD1 matches 7 bases. Trimming took 2 bases from V and 1 from J; bases not matched to a gene: 4. Germline V gene data show CDR1 as SGHTA and CDR2 as FQGNSA. The length of the CDR3 is 15 residues. Partial CDR3 DNA: TGTGCCAGCAGCTTAAGCAGGACAGGGAACACTGAA. It specifies CASSLSRTGNTE. In full, the CDR3 reads CASSLSRTGNTEAFF.

This clone was observed a handful of times. The missing CDR3 end, 3 residues past where the read stops, is filled in from the germline J gene. The chain couples TRBV7-2 to TRBJ1-4, with 8 bases identical to TRBD1. CDR3 length equals 15 residues. In germline, CDR1 is SGHTA, CDR2 FQGNSA. The V gene end was trimmed by 5 bases and the J gene end by 7 bases; junction bases not matched to a gene: 9. The sequenced CDR3 bases are TGTGCCAGCAGCACCACGGGACAGGTGTTTGAAAAA. Translating gives CASSTTGQVFEK. The full CDR3 sequence reads CASSTTGQVFEKLFF.

This clone was observed a handful of times. The read terminates 3 residues before the CDR3 end, so the remaining end is supplied by the germline J gene. The rearrangement links TRBV7-3 to TRBJ1-5, with 9 positions matching TRBD1. The V gene's germline CDR1 is SGHTA and CDR2 FQGTGA. The CDR3 runs 11 residues. The CDR3 spells CGRTGDQPQHF. Partial CDR3 DNA: TGTGGCAGGACAGGGGATCAGCCC. The entire variable domain, with the rest obtained from reference TRBV7-3 and TRBJ1-5, is as follows: GAGVSQTPSNKVTEKGKYVELRCDPISGHTALYWYRQSLGQGPEFLIYFQGTGAADDSGLPNDRFFAVRPEGSVSTLKIQRTERGDSAVYLCGRTGDQPQHFGDGTRLSIL.

In this sample, this clone turned up a few times. Sequencing ends 3 residues short of the CDR3 end; the germline J gene provides the rest. This chain joins TRBV5-1 and TRBJ2-7, with D possibly being TRBD1 (6 bases). Germline-derived CDR1 and CDR2 are SGHRS and YFSETQ. The CDR3 runs 13 residues. V shed 3 bases and J shed 4 bases, with 11 bases lying between them. The CDR3 region is CASSSGDIYEQYF. The covered CDR3 bases are TGCGCCAGCAGCTCCGGGGACATTTACGAG.

Only a few counts were recorded for this clone. The read terminates 3 residues before the CDR3 end, so the remaining end is supplied by the germline J gene. The V gene is TRBV18, the J gene TRBJ1-2; 9 bases agree with TRBD1. V was clipped by 2 bases and J by 2 bases; unmatched bases: 3. Germline CDR1 reads KGHSH; CDR2 reads LQKENI. This CDR3 region has 15 residues. The covered CDR3 bases are TGTGCCAGCTCACCAACCGGGACAGGGAACTATGGC. As protein: CASSPTGTGNYG. The entire CDR3 protein reads CASSPTGTGNYGYTF.

Only a few counts were recorded for this clone. Read coverage stops 3 residues before the CDR3 terminus; the germline J gene supplies the remainder. V usage is TRBV18 and J usage is TRBJ1-5; 8 bases map to TRBD1. The ends lost 2 bases at V and 7 bases at J; junction bases unmatched: 1. Germline V lookup: CDR1 KGHSH, CDR2 LQKENI. The CDR3 has 13 amino acids. The part of the CDR3 DNA that was read is TGTGCCAGCTCACCAGGGACAGGCCAGCCC. As protein: CASSPGTGQP. In full, the CDR3 reads CASSPGTGQPQHF.

This clone was seen more than once but under ten times. The observed sequence ends 3 residues before the CDR3 terminus, with the missing tail filled in from the germline J gene. V usage is TRBV7-3 and J usage is TRBJ1-1; 7 nucleotides align to TRBD1. Germline CDR1 reads SGHTA; CDR2 reads FQGTGA. The CDR3 covers 14 residues. V lost 2 bases to trimming and J lost 4 bases; unmatched junction nucleotides: 4. The CDR3 spells CASSLRGQATEAFF. The CDR3 DNA, read in part, is TGTGCCAGCAGCTTACGCGGACAGGCCACTGAA.

On this clone: The read comes to an end 3 residues before the CDR3 does, leaving the germline J gene to fill in the end. This sequence joins TRBV6-2 or TRBV6-3 and TRBJ2-2, with D tentatively TRBD1 (5 bases). This CDR3 contains 15 residues. Germline V CDR1 and CDR2: MNHEY, SVGEGT. The V gene lost 4 bases and the J gene lost 0 bases, with 9 bases spanning the gap. CDR3: CASSSGPSNTGELFF. CDR3 bases read: TGTGCCAGCAGTTCAGGGCCCTCGAACACCGGGGAG.

In this sample, this clone is medium-sized. Read coverage stops 3 residues before the CDR3 terminus; the germline J gene supplies the remainder. The chain carries TRBV10-1 and TRBJ2-5, with 13 bases matching TRBD2. Germline lookup yields CDR1 WNHNN and CDR2 SYGVQD (reference sequence). The CDR3 extends over 16 amino acids. Trimming removed 0 bases from V and 2 bases from J; junction bases left unmatched: 0. The CDR3 sequence: CASSESTSGGQETQYF. The DNA read from the CDR3 is TGCGCCAGCAGTGAGTCGACTAGCGGGGGGCAAGAGACC.

This clone was found a few times. The CDR3 extends 3 residues past the end of the read, so its final part is completed from the germline J gene. V and J are TRBV19 and TRBJ2-7; 9 nucleotides align to TRBD1. After removal of 3 bases from V and 2 bases from J, the junction contained 5 bases not matched to a gene. Germline CDR1 and CDR2: LNHDA and SQIVND (reference sequence). The CDR3 length is 15 residues. The CDR3 sequence: CASSIGTGPTYEQYF. The part of the CDR3 DNA that was read is TGTGCCAGTAGTATCGGGACAGGGCCCACCTACGAG.

The sequenced CDR3 bases are TGTGCCAGCAGCTTAGGCCGGGGGTGGTATGAG. Translating it yields CASSLGRGWYE. The full CDR3 sequence reads CASSLGRGWYEQFF. The V and J genes are TRBV7-2 and TRBJ2-1; a weak D match, TRBD2 (6 bases). The observed sequence ends 3 residues before the CDR3 terminus, with the missing tail filled in from the germline J gene. V lost 1 base and J lost 8, with 12 bases in between. The length of the CDR3 is 14 residues. Looked up from germline, CDR1 is SGHTA and CDR2 is FQGNSA.

On this clone itself: The read ends 3 residues shy of where the CDR3 ends; the end is completed using the germline J gene. The rearrangement uses TRBV19 and TRBJ2-3; unclear D gene. V dropped 2 bases and J dropped 0 bases, with 9 bases sitting between them. Germline values: CDR1 LNHDA, CDR2 SQIVND (reference sequence). The CDR3 loop spans 15 amino acids. The sequenced CDR3 bases are TGTGCCAGTAGTATACTCAGATCTAGCACAGATACG. It yields the protein CASSILRSSTDT. The entire CDR3 protein reads CASSILRSSTDTQYF.